This T cell receptor beta chain stems from a study of T cell responses to AZD1222 COVID-19 vaccine. Study outcomes and limitations: The breadth and depth of Spike-specific TCRs increased once two AZD1222 doses had been given.

Using immunoSEQ multiplex PCR, the repertoire was profiled, and TCRdb retains in-frame clones only, with some absent. The table records fewer than 110,000 clones, approximately 87% of them present only once. With respect to this clone: Its antigen remains unknown.

This CDR3 region has 15 residues. V trimming: 5 bases; J trimming: 12 bases; junction bases outside the gene matches: 12. CDR1 is SGHVS, CDR2 FQNEAQ, per germline. The rearrangement uses TRBV7-8 and TRBJ2-1; TRBD2 agrees at 11 bases. This sequence was found in an adult who received the AZD1222 COVID-19 vaccine. Sequencing used peripheral blood, obtained 28 days after the second AZD1222 dose. For the CDR3, the DNA is TGTGCCAGCAGCCGCGGGCTAGCGGGAGGAGGGGTGCAGTTCTTC. Translated, it gives CASSRGLAGGGVQFF.